This T cell receptor (beta chain) was documented in a study of STAT3 mutations in large granular lymphocyte leukemia. On this clone: Antigen unknown.

Study outcomes and limitations: In about 30% of the 18 patients, new TCR clonotypes emerged after therapy. Every T-LGLL patient had at least one immunodominant TCRbeta clonotype. Variable sampling intervals and differing treatment regimens complicated linking therapy response to TCR clonal burden changes. Some patients had dominant TCR clones larger than their STAT3 mutant burden.

Each sample's TCRbeta library yielded on average about 41,000 productive templates. The repertoire was sequenced with immunoSEQ multiplex PCR; TCRdb's copy has only in-frame clones and lacks some. The data hold fewer than 8,500 clones, with 91% observed a single time. V shed 0 bases and J shed 5 bases, with 14 bases lying between them. CDR1 MNHEY and CDR2 SVGAGI come from the germline V gene. This CDR3 has 15 amino acids. V and J are TRBV6-5 and TRBJ2-7, with D perhaps matching TRBD2 (6 bases). Sequenced input: peripheral blood mononuclear cells. This receptor was obtained from a man between 45 and 60 years old with T-cell large granular lymphocyte leukemia. Some clones in this sample may be carry-over from other donors' samples. Here the CDR3 reads CASSYSIGEAHEQYF. The CDR3 DNA sequence: TGTGCCAGCAGTTACTCGATCGGGGAGGCCCACGAGCAGTACTTC.